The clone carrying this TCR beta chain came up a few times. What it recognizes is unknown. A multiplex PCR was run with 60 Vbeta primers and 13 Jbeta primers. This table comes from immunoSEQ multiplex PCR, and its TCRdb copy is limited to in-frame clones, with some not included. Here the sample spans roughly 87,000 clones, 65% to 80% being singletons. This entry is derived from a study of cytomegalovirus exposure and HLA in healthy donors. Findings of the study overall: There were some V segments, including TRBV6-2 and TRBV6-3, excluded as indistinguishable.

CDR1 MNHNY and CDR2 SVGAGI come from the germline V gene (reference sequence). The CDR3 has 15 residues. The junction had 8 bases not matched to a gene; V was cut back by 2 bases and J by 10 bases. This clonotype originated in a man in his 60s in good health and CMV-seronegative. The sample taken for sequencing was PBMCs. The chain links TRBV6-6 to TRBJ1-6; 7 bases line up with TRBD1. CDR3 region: CASSYAGGAESPLHF. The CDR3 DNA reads TGTGCCAGCAGTTACGCAGGGGGTGCGGAATCACCCCTCCACTTT.